These 14 T cell receptor beta chains share one sample of origin, sequenced in a study of CD8 T cells in Susac syndrome. Random hexamers were used to reverse transcribe an amount of roughly 0.5 to 1 ug RNA. TCRdb itself ran the immunoSEQ multiplex PCR reads through MiXCR, one entry per CDR3 protein. The sample lists 160,000 or so distinct CDR3 sequences, approximately 96% occurring once. The sequencing input was CD4+ T cells from PBMCs. Every receptor here comes from a human donor with Susac syndrome.

The chain has TRBV20-1 and TRBJ2-1; the D gene is possibly TRBD2 (5 bases). Germline assignment: CDR1 DFQATT and CDR2 SNEGSKA (reference sequence). The CDR3 length is 14 residues. The CDR3 bases are TGCACCAGGACCAGCGGAAGAAGTTACAATGAGCAGTTCTTC. Its translation: CTRTSGRSYNEQFF.

The chain couples TRBV2 to TRBJ2-5, with 13 nucleotides matching TRBD2. This CDR3 has 17 residues. The V gene end was trimmed by 7 bases and the J gene end by 1 base; junction bases not matched to a gene: 9. CDR1 and CDR2 from the germline V gene are SNHLY and FYNNEI. The chain's CDR3 is CASTPGLAGHRQETQYF. Here the CDR3 DNA reads TGTGCCAGCACTCCGGGACTAGCGGGGCACCGCCAAGAGACCCAGTACTTC.

The chain employs TRBV20-1 and TRBJ2-3, with D possibly matching TRBD2 (5 bases). The germline V and J ends were trimmed by 6 bases and 3 bases, with 16 bases remaining between them. The CDR3 spans 14 residues. The germline gives CDR1 DFQATT, CDR2 SNEGSKA (reference sequence). CDR3 sequence: CSAIRPGGTDTQYF. The DNA of the CDR3 is TGCAGTGCGATTCGGCCCGGCGGGACAGATACGCAGTATTTT.

The DNA for the CDR3 is TGTGCCAGCTCAATCGACATGAACACTGAAGCTTTCTTT. Translated: CASSIDMNTEAFF. The V and J genes are TRBV18 and TRBJ1-1; the D is unclear. Trimming left V 5 bases short and J 0 bases short, with 7 bases between. The CDR3 runs 13 residues. The V gene's germline CDR1 is KGHSH and CDR2 LQKENI.

The chain carries TRBV11-1 and TRBJ1-2; a possible D gene is TRBD1 (6 bases). The germline V gene encodes CDR1 SGHAT and CDR2 FQDESV (reference sequence). This CDR3 has 14 amino acids. Deletions cut 5 bases from V and 7 bases from J, with 17 bases between. The CDR3 DNA reads TGTGCCAGCAGCCCGGACGACAGGTTCGGTGGCTACACCTTC. It is translated as CASSPDDRFGGYTF.

CDR3 bases: TGTGCCAGCAGCGTAGGTCAGGGTACCCAGCCCCAGCATTTT. Residues: CASSVGQGTQPQHF. The chain employs TRBV9 and TRBJ1-5; TRBD1 might be the D (5 bases). Between the trimmed V and J ends, which lost 0 bases and 7 bases, there was a span of 11 bases. Per germline, CDR1 SGDLS and CDR2 YYNGEE. The CDR3 totals 14 residues. The full variable domain, completed using reference TRBV9 and TRBJ1-5, is DSGVTQTPKHLITATGQRVTLRCSPRSGDLSVYWYQQSLDQGLQFLIQYYNGEERAKGNILERFSAQQFPDLHSELNLSSLELGDSALYFCASSVGQGTQPQHFGDGTRLSIL.

The V call is TRBV29-1, the J call TRBJ2-1; 7 nucleotides agree with TRBD2. Trimming removed 6 bases from V and 11 bases from J; junction bases left unmatched: 4. The CDR3 is made up of 10 amino acids. Germline V CDR1 and CDR2: SQVTM, ANQGSEA. CDR3 sequence: CSVRGEQQFF. For the CDR3, the DNA is TGCAGCGTCCGGGGGGAGCAGCAGTTCTTC.

This clonotype was detected once. The chain is built from TRBV2 and TRBJ2-3; TRBD2 aligns across 13 bases. The CDR3 is made up of 16 amino acids. In germline, CDR1 is SNHLY, CDR2 FYNNEI. Unmatched junction bases numbered 11, after V lost 8 bases and J lost 6 bases. CDR3 DNA sequence: TGTGCCAGCCACATCTTGGGACTAGCGGGGTTGGATACGCAGTATTTT. Protein sequence: CASHILGLAGLDTQYF.

In this sample, this clonotype turned up once. The rearrangement uses TRBV3-1 and TRBJ2-1; D not resolved. Germline CDR1 and CDR2: LGHDT and YNNKEL (reference sequence). There are 12 residues in the CDR3. V lost 2 bases and J lost 6, with 5 bases in between. CDR3 loop: CASSQLGNEQFF. Written as DNA, the CDR3 is TGTGCCAGCAGCCAACTCGGCAATGAGCAGTTCTTC.

Here the CDR3 DNA reads TGCAGCGTTGAAGGTCCCCAGGGAAATGGCTACACCTTC. Residues: CSVEGPQGNGYTF. This chain uses TRBV29-1 with TRBJ1-2; D is possibly TRBD1 (5 bases). V was trimmed by 1 base and J by 6 bases, leaving 12 bases between them. CDR1 and CDR2 from the germline V gene are SQVTM and ANQGSEA. CDR3 length equals 13 residues.

The J gene is TRBJ2-7, the V gene TRBV6-6; D remains unclear. The CDR3 has 13 residues. Trimming stripped 2 bases from V and 2 bases from J, with 7 bases between. CDR1 and CDR2 (germline): MNHNY, SVGAGI (reference sequence). The CDR3 sequence: CASSYEAAYEQYF. The CDR3 nucleotides are TGTGCCAGCAGTTACGAGGCGGCCTACGAGCAGTACTTC.

This clonotype was observed a single time. The chain is built from TRBV19 and TRBJ2-1; no definite D call. Trimming stripped 1 base from V and 2 bases from J, with 9 bases between. Germline CDR1 is LNHDA and CDR2 is SQIVND (reference sequence). CDR3 length equals 15 residues. Here the CDR3 reads CASSIGTVPYNEQFF. CDR3 nucleotide sequence: TGTGCCAGTAGTATAGGGACCGTACCCTACAATGAGCAGTTCTTC.

This clonotype was seen only once. The chain recombines TRBV20-1 with TRBJ2-5, with 12 bases aligning to TRBD1. The V segment lost 6 bases and the J segment 5 bases; nucleotides outside the gene matches: 10. In germline, CDR1 is DFQATT, CDR2 SNEGSKA (reference sequence). The CDR3 sequence is 15 residues long. The CDR3, as DNA: TGCAGTGCCCCAACCCGGGACAGGGGGCGGGAGACCCAGTACTTC. This codes for CSAPTRDRGRETQYF.

The CDR3 sequence is CSASYSGTTNEKLFF. The DNA of the CDR3 is TGCAGTGCTAGTTATTCAGGGACCACTAATGAAAAACTGTTTTTT. The V call is TRBV20-1, the J call TRBJ1-4; tentatively, D is TRBD1 (5 bases). The V end lost 3 bases, the J end lost 2 bases, and 13 bases lay between the germline ends. The CDR3 sequence is 15 residues long. Germline V gives CDR1 DFQATT, CDR2 SNEGSKA (reference sequence).